A selection of T cell receptor beta chains follows, all from one sample in a study of shared clonotypes between healthy human individuals. Clones were sequenced by immunoSEQ multiplex PCR, and TCRdb holds only the in-frame ones, with some missing. The sample lists around 2.5 million clones, roughly 93% occurring once. Specimen: naive CD4+ T cells from PBMCs. The receptors were gathered from a man aged 18 to 30 in good health. Some clones in this sample may be carry-over from other donors' samples. Each CDR3 is given with its conserved first and last residue. The D gene is left open where the match is weak. Only part of the rows carry a size: once, few, many, or a class if the clone is expanded.

CDR3 DNA: TGTGCCAGTAGTACCTTAGGGGGGAGCAATCAGCCCCAGCATTTT
CDR3 protein: CASSTLGGSNQPQHF
V gene: TRBV19
J gene: TRBJ1-5
D gene: .
clone size: once

CDR3 DNA: TGTGCCAGCAGTTACGGGACCCTTTCCTACGAGCAGTACTTC
CDR3 protein: CASSYGTLSYEQYF
V gene: TRBV6-6
J gene: TRBJ2-7
D gene: .
clone size: .

CDR3 DNA: TGTGCCAGCAGCCGCACAGAGACCCAGTACTTC
CDR3 protein: CASSRTETQYF
V gene: TRBV28
J gene: TRBJ2-5
D gene: .
clone size: once

CDR3 DNA: TGCGCCAGCAGCCTGTGGGACAGCGAGGAAAAACTGTTTTTT
CDR3 protein: CASSLWDSEEKLFF
V gene: TRBV5-1
J gene: TRBJ1-4
D gene: TRBD1
clone size: .

CDR3 DNA: TGTGCCAGCAGTCTTTCTGGAAACACCATATATTTT
CDR3 protein: CASSLSGNTIYF
V gene: TRBV6-6
J gene: TRBJ1-3
D gene: .
clone size: .

CDR3 DNA: TGTGCCAGCAGTTTAGGTGGGGCAGATAATGAAAAACTGTTTTTT
CDR3 protein: CASSLGGADNEKLFF
V gene: TRBV28
J gene: TRBJ1-4
D gene: .
clone size: .

CDR3 DNA: TGTGCCAGCACCGCGAGGGGGAGGAAGAACTATGGCTACACCTTC
CDR3 protein: CASTARGRKNYGYTF
V gene: TRBV28
J gene: TRBJ1-2
D gene: .
clone size: .

CDR3 DNA: TGTGCCAGCAGCGAGGGGGCTCGGCCCCAGCATTTT
CDR3 protein: CASSEGARPQHF
V gene: TRBV7-2
J gene: TRBJ1-5
D gene: TRBD1
clone size: few

CDR3 DNA: TGTGCCACTGCAGGGGTGGACGAGCAGTACTTC
CDR3 protein: CATAGVDEQYF
V gene: TRBV10-3
J gene: TRBJ2-7
D gene: .
clone size: .

CDR3 DNA: TGTGCCAGCAGCCGGACAGTACGGGACACCGGGGAGCTGTTTTTT
CDR3 protein: CASSRTVRDTGELFF
V gene: TRBV7-3
J gene: TRBJ2-2
D gene: .
clone size: .

CDR3 DNA: TGCGCCAGCAGCCAGGCCTTGGGCGGAGGGAACACCGGGGAGCTGTTTTTT
CDR3 protein: CASSQALGGGNTGELFF
V gene: TRBV4-1
J gene: TRBJ2-2
D gene: .
clone size: .

CDR3 DNA: TGTGCCAGCAGTTTCTTAGGGACAGGGTCTCTGTCGAGTCAGCCCCAGCATTTT
CDR3 protein: CASSFLGTGSLSSQPQHF
V gene: TRBV27
J gene: TRBJ1-5
D gene: TRBD1
clone size: .

CDR3 DNA: TGTGCCAGCTCACCCGGGACAGGGGACCCGAATGAGCAGTTCTTC
CDR3 protein: CASSPGTGDPNEQFF
V gene: TRBV18
J gene: TRBJ2-1
D gene: TRBD1
clone size: .

CDR3 DNA: TGTGCCAGCAGCTTAGGACTGCAAGAGACCCAGTACTTC
CDR3 protein: CASSLGLQETQYF
V gene: TRBV7-8
J gene: TRBJ2-5
D gene: .
clone size: .

CDR3 DNA: TGCGCCAGCAGCTTGCCGCTGGGAGGGTCGGACATTCAGTACTTC
CDR3 protein: CASSLPLGGSDIQYF
V gene: TRBV5-1
J gene: TRBJ2-4
D gene: TRBD2
clone size: .

CDR3 DNA: TGTGCCAGCAGCTTAGCGGGGTTCGCTGGGGAGCTGTTTTTT
CDR3 protein: CASSLAGFAGELFF
V gene: TRBV7-8
J gene: TRBJ2-2
D gene: .
clone size: .

CDR3 DNA: TGCGCCAGCAGCGAGGGGACAGGGAGGCAGCCCCAGCATTTT
CDR3 protein: CASSEGTGRQPQHF
V gene: TRBV5-1
J gene: TRBJ1-5
D gene: TRBD1
clone size: .

CDR3 DNA: TGTGCCAGCAGCTCCAACAGGGTAGGATCCTACGAGCAGTACTTC
CDR3 protein: CASSSNRVGSYEQYF
V gene: TRBV7-8
J gene: TRBJ2-7
D gene: .
clone size: .

CDR3 DNA: TGTGCCAGCAGCCCACAGTTCATGAACACTGAAGCTTTCTTT
CDR3 protein: CASSPQFMNTEAFF
V gene: TRBV7-6
J gene: TRBJ1-1
D gene: .
clone size: .

CDR3 DNA: TGTGCCAGCAGCTTGGATAACAGGGGGCGAACAGATACGCAGTATTTT
CDR3 protein: CASSLDNRGRTDTQYF
V gene: TRBV5-4
J gene: TRBJ2-3
D gene: TRBD1
clone size: .

CDR3 DNA: TGTGCCAGCAGCCGACGACAGGGGCTCCACGAGCAGTACTTC
CDR3 protein: CASSRRQGLHEQYF
V gene: TRBV6-6
J gene: TRBJ2-7
D gene: TRBD1
clone size: .

CDR3 DNA: TGTGCCAGCAGGAGGGACAGGGCGAATCAGCCCCAGCATTTT
CDR3 protein: CASRRDRANQPQHF
V gene: TRBV6-1
J gene: TRBJ1-5
D gene: TRBD1
clone size: .

CDR3 DNA: TGTGCCAGCAGTTCTCGAGCAATCATCTACGAGCAGTACTTC
CDR3 protein: CASSSRAIIYEQYF
V gene: TRBV27
J gene: TRBJ2-7
D gene: .
clone size: .

CDR3 DNA: TGCGCCAGCAGCTTGGGGACAGGATCTCAAGAGACCCAGTACTTC
CDR3 protein: CASSLGTGSQETQYF
V gene: TRBV5-1
J gene: TRBJ2-5
D gene: TRBD1
clone size: .

CDR3 DNA: TGTGCCAGCAGCTTACAGGGACAGGGCCCCTACGAGCAGTACTTC
CDR3 protein: CASSLQGQGPYEQYF
V gene: TRBV7-3
J gene: TRBJ2-7
D gene: TRBD1
clone size: .

CDR3 DNA: TGTGCCAGCAGCCCCCGGGCCCTATTGAACACTGAAGCTTTCTTT
CDR3 protein: CASSPRALLNTEAFF
V gene: TRBV7-3
J gene: TRBJ1-1
D gene: .
clone size: .

CDR3 DNA: TGTGCCAGCAGTTTTGCCTCGGGAGCGGGAGGCACAGATACGCAGTATTTT
CDR3 protein: CASSFASGAGGTDTQYF
V gene: TRBV28
J gene: TRBJ2-3
D gene: TRBD2
clone size: .

CDR3 DNA: TGTGCCAGCAGTGAGGACAGCCAAGAGACCCAGTACTTC
CDR3 protein: CASSEDSQETQYF
V gene: TRBV2
J gene: TRBJ2-5
D gene: .
clone size: .

CDR3 DNA: TGTGCCAGCAGCTTTTTCCAGGGACCATATCGACTGTTTTTT
CDR3 protein: CASSFFQGPYRLFF
V gene: TRBV7-9
J gene: TRBJ1-4
D gene: .
clone size: .

CDR3 DNA: TGCGCCAGCAGCCAAGTCGGGGTAGGGCAAGAGACCCAGTACTTC
CDR3 protein: CASSQVGVGQETQYF
V gene: TRBV4-1
J gene: TRBJ2-5
D gene: .
clone size: .

CDR3 DNA: TGTGCCAGCAGCCCCCGGGCGTACTCCTACGAGCAGTACTTC
CDR3 protein: CASSPRAYSYEQYF
V gene: TRBV7-2
J gene: TRBJ2-7
D gene: .
clone size: .

CDR3 DNA: TGTGCCAGCAGAAATCCGACCCACTACGAGCAGTACTTC
CDR3 protein: CASRNPTHYEQYF
V gene: TRBV6-5
J gene: TRBJ2-7
D gene: .
clone size: .

CDR3 DNA: TGTGCCAGCAGCGGGGGCAATCTAGCCAAAAACATTCAGTACTTC
CDR3 protein: CASSGGNLAKNIQYF
V gene: TRBV6-5
J gene: TRBJ2-4
D gene: .
clone size: .

CDR3 DNA: TGTGCCAGCAGTTACGCCACTAGCGCCAGCTCCTACGAGCAGTACTTC
CDR3 protein: CASSYATSASSYEQYF
V gene: TRBV6-6
J gene: TRBJ2-7
D gene: TRBD2
clone size: .

CDR3 DNA: TGTGCCAGCAGCCCCAGCGGGGCCAGATACAATGAGCAGTTCTTC
CDR3 protein: CASSPSGARYNEQFF
V gene: TRBV7-9
J gene: TRBJ2-1
D gene: TRBD2
clone size: .

CDR3 DNA: TGTGCCAGCAGCCCCCACGGGGATAGCAATCAGCCCCAGCATTTT
CDR3 protein: CASSPHGDSNQPQHF
V gene: TRBV9
J gene: TRBJ1-5
D gene: .
clone size: few

CDR3 DNA: TGTGCCAGCAGCTTAGGAGGGGTAACCGGGGAGCTGTTTTTT
CDR3 protein: CASSLGGVTGELFF
V gene: TRBV11-3
J gene: TRBJ2-2
D gene: .
clone size: .